This T cell receptor (beta chain) was captured by sequencing in a study of CD8 T cells in ankylosing spondylitis. The study's findings and limits: A motif in TCR beta, a set of seven to nine highly homologous variants, appeared characteristic of ankylosing spondylitis blood. Reported data indicate significant enrichment of disease-linked clones within matched ankylosing spondylitis synovial fluid. Disease-associated clones were CD8+ and fairly uncommon in peripheral blood.

About this clonotype: What it binds is unknown.

This CDR3 contains 13 residues. Germline CDR1 and CDR2: PRHDT and FYEKMQ (reference sequence). Trimming took off 5 bases at V and 5 bases at J, with 13 bases between the two ends. Generation of TCR beta libraries employed quantitative 5'-RACE incorporating molecular barcodes. MiXCR, run by TCRdb on the 5' RACE reads, gives a single entry per CDR3 protein. The sample has around 100,000 distinct CDR3 sequences, around 8.3% seen once. The chain carries TRBV13 and TRBJ2-7; D unclear. The sequenced sample consisted of blood, either unsorted or a sorted T cell fraction (not recorded which). This TCR came from a male donor with ankylosing spondylitis. The CDR3 protein is CASSKGFPHEQYF. As DNA, the CDR3 is TGTGCCAGCAGCAAAGGGTTCCCCCACGAGCAGTACTTC.